This T cell receptor beta chain was identified in a study of cytomegalovirus exposure and HLA in healthy donors (dated by TCRdb to about 2017). Notes on the research overall: According to a later analysis, one platform produced both the 100 to 150 validation repertoires and the roughly 650 repertoires of the first cohort. The aim of the study was to test whether cataloging public T cell receptors could identify signatures of past pathogen exposure. Along with the roughly 670-subject first cohort, a separate validation cohort of 120 different subjects was used. The study combined high-throughput TCR immunosequencing, statistical association of individual TCRs with disease status, and machine learning to predict cytomegalovirus infection status.

Library creation used the immunoSEQ multiplex PCR assay. The authors processed their data as follows. A statistical classification framework was developed to diagnose cytomegalovirus status using the catalog of TCR beta chain sequences. TCRdb re-hosts the immuneACCESS table, in-frame sequences only. Its copies lack some clones; in the studies checked, an unresolved V gene accounts for under half of them, and the cause for the rest is not known. V, J and clone size were drawn from that table, and D and trimming were deduced from the DNA. The sample yields fewer than 200,000 clones; about 89% were counted once. Jointly, the top ten make up 2% to 3% of the sample. Donors formed part of the validation cohort, which comprised 120 subjects and was distinct from the first cohort of under 750 subjects. Overall results and qualifications from the work: Of the cluster scores, around 95% were above 0 in a later analysis, which found that TCRs clustered in the first cohort also tended to co-occur in the 95 to 150 validation repertoires. According to the authors, the approach could potentially be generalized to other disease states and immunological phenotypes. In both the original and validation cohorts, the classifier was reported to diagnose cytomegalovirus status with high specificity and sensitivity. Most TCR sequences were seen in very few donors, while some public TCRs were found in many individuals. In vitro tests confirmed that a few of the cytomegalovirus-associated TCR beta chains recognize cytomegalovirus antigens. The study gave a list of about 150 TCR beta chains associated with cytomegalovirus. A later analysis had no HLA typing for the validation cohort, so co-occurrence there was scored across all 120 or so repertoires.

As regards this clone: Its binding antigen is unknown. No base quality values were provided; no much bigger clone lies one nucleotide off.

The clonotype comes from a man aged 18 to 29 in good health and CMV-seropositive. The material sequenced was PBMCs.

The CDR3 region: CASSFFGGRASTDTQYF. The nucleotide sequence reads as follows: TGTGCCAGCAGCTTTTTTGGCGGGCGTGCTAGCACAGATACGCAGTATTTT. The V and J genes are TRBV7-8 and TRBJ2-3; D gene: possibly TRBD2, on 5 matching bases. Inclusive of the bounding cysteine and phenylalanine, the CDR3 is 17 residues long. Only CDR3 DNA is held: 51 bases, read in frame from base 1. Trimming takes 3 bases from V and 0 bases from J, and the germline ends sit 16 bases apart. CDR1 and CDR2, looked up from the germline V gene, are SGHVS and FQNEAQ.